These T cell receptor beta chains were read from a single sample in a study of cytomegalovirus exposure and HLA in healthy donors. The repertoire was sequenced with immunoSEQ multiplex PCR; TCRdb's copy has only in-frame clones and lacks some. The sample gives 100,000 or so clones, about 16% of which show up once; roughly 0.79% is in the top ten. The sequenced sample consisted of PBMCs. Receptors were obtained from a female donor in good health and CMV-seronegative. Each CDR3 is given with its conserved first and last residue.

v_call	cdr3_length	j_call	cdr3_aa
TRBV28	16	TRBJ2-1	CASSSSGFPSYNEQFF
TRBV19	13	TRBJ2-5	CASSTGVQETQYF
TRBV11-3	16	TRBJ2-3	CASSLRLAGGPDTQYF
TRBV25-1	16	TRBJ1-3	CASSELGQGSGNTIYF
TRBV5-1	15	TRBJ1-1	CASSLKRDIYTEAFF
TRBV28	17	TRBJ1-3	CASSIINGDRGGNTIYF
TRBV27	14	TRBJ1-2	CASMVSQGNYGYTF
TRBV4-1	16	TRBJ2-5	CASSQPGRREQETQYF
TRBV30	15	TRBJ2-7	CAWSVGASGGYEQYF
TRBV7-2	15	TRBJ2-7	CASSLLAGRSYEQYF
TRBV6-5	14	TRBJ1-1	CASSYSTGWTEAFF
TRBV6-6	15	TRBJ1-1	CASSRTGILNTEAFF
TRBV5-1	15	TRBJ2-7	CASSLASRTGNGQYF
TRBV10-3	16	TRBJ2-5	CAISESVGGPQETQYF
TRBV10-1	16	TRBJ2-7	CARITTGLAGIYEQYF
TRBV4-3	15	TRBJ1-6	CASSQERRDNSPLHF
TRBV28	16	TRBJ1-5	CASSLSLLNSNQPQHF
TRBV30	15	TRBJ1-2	CAWSVFGSQRGGYTF
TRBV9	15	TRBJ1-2	CASSVTRHANYGYTF
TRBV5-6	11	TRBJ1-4	CASSLNEKLFF
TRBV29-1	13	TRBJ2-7	CSAGTGKGVEQYF
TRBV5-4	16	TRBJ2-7	CASSLAGLANHYEQYF
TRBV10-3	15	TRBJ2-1	CAISPGSGSYNEQFF
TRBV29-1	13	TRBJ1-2	CSVYPGTGYGYTF
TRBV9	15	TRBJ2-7	CASSVDPGSTYEQYF
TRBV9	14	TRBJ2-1	CASSVARADYEQFF
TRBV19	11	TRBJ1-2	CASSLYYGYTF
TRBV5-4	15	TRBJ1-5	CASSPGPGDNQPQHF
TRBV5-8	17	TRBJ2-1	CASSLTSGSSSYNEQFF
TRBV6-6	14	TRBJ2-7	CASSIGTGRDEQYF
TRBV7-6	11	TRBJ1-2	CASSSGGGYTF
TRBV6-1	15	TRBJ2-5	CASSEGRGAWETQYF
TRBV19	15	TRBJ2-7	CATGTSGRYSGEQYF
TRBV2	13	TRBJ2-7	CASRGQGTYEQYF
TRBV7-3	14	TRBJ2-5	CASSFPRDSETQYF
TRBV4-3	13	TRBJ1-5	CASSQDRGQPQHF
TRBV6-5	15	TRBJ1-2	CASSYSGTGSYGYTF
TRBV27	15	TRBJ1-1	CASSSGTGLNTEAFF
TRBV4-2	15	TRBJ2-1	CASSQVAGNYNEQFF
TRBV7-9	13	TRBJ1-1	CASSGLGRTEAFF
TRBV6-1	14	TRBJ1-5	CASSGNPGNQPQHF
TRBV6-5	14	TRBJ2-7	CASKGLAGTYEQYF
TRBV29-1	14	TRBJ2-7	CSAIGTSGPYEQYF
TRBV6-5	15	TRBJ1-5	CASSRGAGAVQPQHF
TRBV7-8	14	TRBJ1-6	CASSLSQGTSPLHF
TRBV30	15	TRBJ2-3	CAWSVRDDTSDTQYF
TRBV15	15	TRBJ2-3	CATSRLRSGGDTQYF
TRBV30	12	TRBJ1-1	CAWSAENTEAFF
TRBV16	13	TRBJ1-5	CASSQNNNQPQHF
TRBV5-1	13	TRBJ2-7	CASSISGAYEQYF
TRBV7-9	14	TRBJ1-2	CASSDRVSLYGYTF